This TCR beta chain derives from a study of blood T cell repertoires in COVID-19. V was pared by 5 bases and J by 8 bases, with 4 bases of the junction left unmatched. Germline V gene data show CDR1 as LGHDT and CDR2 as YNNKEL (reference sequence). This CDR3 contains 14 residues. Generated by immunoSEQ multiplex PCR, the TCRdb table keeps only in-frame clones and is missing some. The sample lists roughly 53,000 clones, about nine tenths occurring once. The gene calls are TRBV3-1 (or the pseudogene TRBV3-2) and TRBJ2-1; 12 positions match TRBD2. This receptor was taken from a woman between 35 and 50 years old with active COVID-19. The sequenced sample consisted of peripheral blood. The CDR3 bases are TGTGCCAGCAGCTCTAGCGGGGGGGCAGATGAGCAGTTCTTC. As protein: CASSSSGGADEQFF.